The clone carrying this T cell receptor (beta chain) was detected a few times. Clones were sequenced by immunoSEQ multiplex PCR, and TCRdb holds only the in-frame ones, with some missing. The repertoire includes 200,000 to 250,000 clones, about four fifths of them detected once, and approximately 9.1% sits in the top ten. The junction had 8 bases not matched to a gene; V was cut back by 4 bases and J by 3 bases. This CDR3 spans 16 amino acids. From germline, CDR1 is LGHNA and CDR2 YNFKEQ. The data were obtained in a study of blood T cell repertoires in COVID-19. Overall study: PBMCs, B-cell-depleted T cells, or T cells were the source of the cDNA or gDNA that made up the material.

The clonotype comes from an elderly man with acute or convalescent COVID-19. The chain combines TRBV4-2 with TRBJ1-3; 8 bases agree with TRBD1. Sample: peripheral blood. The CDR3 sequence: CASSLTDRGDGNTIYF. The CDR3 DNA is TGTGCCAGCAGCCTAACCGACAGGGGTGATGGAAACACCATATATTTT.